These 13 T cell receptor delta chains originate from one sample sequenced in a study of gamma-delta chains in newborns, infants, children. TCRdb fed the reads to CATT. This sample yields fewer than 9,500 delta-chain clones, of which 22% are seen a single time; approximately 4% belongs to the top ten. The sequencing input was blood. All receptors come from a child who was a newborn, infant or young child, either healthy, febrile or measles-vaccinated (not recorded which).

As regards this clone: Mismatch with germline at one junction end may stem from a read error. This chain uses TRDV1 with TRDJ1, with a possible D match to TRDD2 (6 bases). The CDR3 is 21 amino acids. CDR1 and CDR2 (germline): TSWWSYY, QGS. DNA for the CDR3: TGTGCTCTTGGGGAAGTTCAAGTCCTACACCAGACTGCCCCGGTCACCGATGAACTCATCTTT. Translated: CALGEVQVLHQTAPVTDELIF.

This clone showed up just a few times. This may be a read error: a much more frequent sequence differs by one nucleotide. At the DNA level, this CDR3 is encoded by other sequences in the same sample as well. The genes are TRDV2 and TRDJ1; 7 bases map to TRDD3. The CDR3 sequence is 18 residues long. The V gene end was trimmed by 0 bases and the J gene end by 0 bases; junction bases not matched to a gene: 12. CDR1 GEAIGNYY and CDR2 EKD come from the germline V gene. In DNA, the CDR3 is TGTGCCTGTGACACCTTAGGGGGTACCGGGGGATACACCGATAAACTCATCTTT. Encoded protein: CACDTLGGTGGYTDKLIF.

The chain couples TRDV2 to TRDJ1, with 13 bases that match TRDD3. The CDR3 covers 20 residues. Germline lookup yields CDR1 GEAIGNYY and CDR2 EKD. V shed 3 bases, J shed 1 base, and the junction held 16 bases outside the gene matches. CDR3: CACDSVLGDTPFATTDKLIF. Here the CDR3 DNA reads TGTGCCTGTGACTCAGTACTGGGGGATACGCCTTTCGCAACCACCGATAAACTCATCTTT.

V usage is TRDV2 and J usage is TRDJ1, with TRDD3 as a possible D gene (6 bases). The V gene's germline CDR1 is GEAIGNYY and CDR2 EKD. CDR3 length: 17 residues. The V gene lost 3 bases and the J gene lost 0 bases, with 19 bases spanning the gap. This CDR3 is CACDVMGVFPDTDKLIF. The CDR3 bases are TGTGCCTGTGACGTAATGGGGGTTTTCCCCGACACCGATAAACTCATCTTT.

Concerning this clone itself: A much larger clonotype is one base distant, so this may be a read error. The chain uses TRDV2 and TRDJ1; no reliable D call. Germline CDR1 reads GEAIGNYY; CDR2 reads EKD. This CDR3 has 20 amino acids. V lost 3 bases, J lost 0 bases, and 28 bases lay in between. The CDR3 region has the DNA TGTGCCTGTGACGCCATTAGGCCCGATTCAGTATCCTCGTACACCGATAAACTCATCTTT. This gives the protein CACDAIRPDSVSSYTDKLIF.

This chain uses TRDV2 with TRDJ3, with D tentatively TRDD3 (5 bases). V was clipped by 3 bases and J by 0 bases, with 14 bases between them. The CDR3 spans 18 residues. Germline values: CDR1 GEAIGNYY, CDR2 EKD. The DNA of the CDR3 is TGTGCCTGTGACTCCGCGGGGGTCATCTCCTGGGACACCCGACAGATGTTTTTC. Translation: CACDSAGVISWDTRQMFF.

This clone was recorded once. V and J are TRDV2 and TRDJ1, with a possible D match to TRDD3 (5 bases). CDR3 length: 18 residues. Per the germline V gene, CDR1 is GEAIGNYY and CDR2 is EKD. Trimming took 0 bases from V and 0 from J, leaving 19 bases between them. CDR3 sequence reads: CACDTGRGAPSDTDKLIF. The CDR3 DNA is TGTGCCTGTGACACCGGCAGGGGAGCCCCCTCGGACACCGATAAACTCATCTTT.

The chain is built from TRDV2 and TRDJ1; TRDD2 matches at 9 bases. Germline CDR1 GEAIGNYY, CDR2 EKD. V gave up 3 bases and J gave up 2 bases; unmatched junction bases: 21. This CDR3 is built from 20 residues. The CDR3 region is CACDAIRVLPTRGDTDKLIF. The CDR3 DNA is TGTGCCTGTGACGCGATTAGAGTCCTTCCTACCCGGGGGGATACCGATAAACTCATCTTT.

The chain recombines TRDV2 with TRDJ1, with 7 bases matching TRDD3. Germline V gene sequence: CDR1 GEAIGNYY, CDR2 EKD. CDR3 length: 15 amino acids. The V segment lost 3 bases and the J segment 0 bases; nucleotides outside the gene matches: 6. CDR3 DNA sequence: TGTGCCTGTGACGCCGTGGGGGAGTACACCGATAAACTCATCTTT. It yields the protein CACDAVGEYTDKLIF.

CDR3 amino acids: CACDFLSSHGGYARYTDKLIF. CDR3 DNA: TGTGCCTGTGACTTCCTTTCCTCACACGGGGGATACGCTCGGTACACCGATAAACTCATCTTT. The rearrangement joins TRDV2 to TRDJ1; TRDD3 matches 10 bases. Germline V CDR1 and CDR2: GEAIGNYY, EKD. The CDR3 consists of 21 residues. The V segment lost 3 bases and the J segment 0 bases; nucleotides outside the gene matches: 21.

This clone was observed a few times. V usage is TRDV2 and J usage is TRDJ1, with a tentative D call TRDD3 (5 bases). Trimming took 1 base from V and 7 from J, leaving 18 bases between them. Germline-derived CDR1 and CDR2 are GEAIGNYY and EKD. CDR3 length: 15 residues. CDR3 loop: CACDTLDSRGGKLIF. For the CDR3, the DNA is TGTGCCTGTGACACGCTCGACTCCAGGGGGGGTAAACTCATCTTT.

This clone was seen a few times. A much larger clone differs from this one at a single base, so this may be a read error. This sequence joins TRDV2 and TRDJ1; 12 bases are a match to TRDD3. The J segment lost 4 bases and the V segment lost 5 bases, leaving 10 bases of the junction unmatched. This CDR3 region has 16 residues. Looked up from germline, CDR1 is GEAIGNYY and CDR2 is EKD. The CDR3 region is CACGTLGDTAVDKLIF. CDR3 nucleotide sequence: TGTGCCTGTGGCACGCTGGGGGATACGGCCGTCGATAAACTCATCTTT.

This clone turned up a few times. The chain joins TRDV2 to TRDJ1; the D gene is possibly TRDD3 (6 bases). Trimming took 2 bases from V and 5 from J, leaving 14 bases between them. Germline CDR1 and CDR2: GEAIGNYY and EKD. The CDR3 runs 14 residues. In DNA, the CDR3 is TGTGCCTGTGACATCCTGGGGATCGGGGATAAACTCATCTTT. Translated, it gives CACDILGIGDKLIF.